This T cell receptor beta chain is from a study of blood T cell repertoires in COVID-19 (dated by TCRdb to between 2020 and 2021). Background for the entire study: Samples from collaborators originated in the United States, Italy and Spain and spanned both the acute and convalescent phases of COVID-19. Samples came from the ongoing ImmuneRACE study (first 160 participants) plus 1,254 subjects from 6 global collaborators. Nearly every sample came with metadata listing a de-identified subject ID, COVID-19 status, age in years and sex. The prospective study material was composed of cDNA or gDNA derived from T cells, B-cell-depleted T cells, or PBMCs. Deeply sampled blood TCRbeta repertoires from subjects exposed to, actively infected with, or recovered from COVID-19 were included in the dataset. The repertoires were made available in a free public database intended to serve as a resource for research on the immune response to SARS-CoV-2. Where HLA class I and class II types were available, the types were taken from metadata supplied by the sample provider, not from assay-based typing.

As to this clone: Its antigen remains unidentified. No much larger clone exists at a distance of one base, and base qualities are not known.

TCRbeta CDR3 regions were amplified from genomic DNA using the immunoSEQ Assay, a bias-controlled multiplex PCR. The paper's data handling went like this. The number of nucleated cells in each sample was estimated from the amplification of reference gene primers within the assay. To quantify the absolute abundance of each unique TCRbeta CDR3 rearrangement, sequence reads were collapsed and filtered. Productive Simpson clonality was computed per sample as the square root of Simpson's diversity index over productive rearrangements. TCRdb limited this immuneACCESS table to in-frame rearrangements with V and J called. A share of clones is missing; checked studies link under half to unresolved V genes, and the rest is unexplained. That table supplies the V and J calls and clone size; D and trimming were determined from the DNA. The table for this sample lists about 170,000 clones; around 85% of them were counted only once. The biggest ten clones account for 6.9% of the sample.

Overall study results and their limits: The amount of clinical and demographic metadata varied by source and participant and was provided uncurated.

The CDR3, from cysteine to phenylalanine, totals 14 residues. Solely the CDR3 DNA is kept, with 42 bases framed from the first base. Per the germline V gene, LGHNA is the CDR1 and YNFKEQ is the CDR2. V gives up 0 bases and J gives up 7 bases, and the segment between their germline ends measures 13 bases. At one collaborating source in Seattle, patients were enrolled during active infection and were followed longitudinally through the course of disease. The collaborating institutions used their own protocols to collect whole blood in K2EDTA tubes. For TCRbeta analysis, collaborators shipped samples as frozen whole blood, isolated PBMCs, or DNA extracted from either of those sample types.

This chain joins TRBV4-2 to TRBJ2-7; the D gene is perhaps TRBD2, from 6 matching bases. This TCR was sampled from a man of 80 years or more with COVID-19, enrolled during active disease. Sequences were obtained from peripheral blood. The sequence in DNA is TGTGCCAGCAGCCAAGATCGGGGGACTGCTGAGCAGTACTTC. Translated, this gives CASSQDRGTAEQYF.